The 21 T cell receptor beta chains below come from one sample, sequenced in a study of cytomegalovirus exposure and HLA in healthy donors. The PCR had 60 Vbeta and 13 Jbeta primers. Repertoires were generated with immunoSEQ multiplex PCR, while TCRdb's copy carries only in-frame clones and drops some. The data contain about 130,000 clones, roughly 82% of them singletons. Material for sequencing was PBMCs. The receptors originated from a boy between 10 and 17 years old in good health and CMV-seronegative.

This clone was counted a single time. This chain connects TRBV5-4 to TRBJ2-7; 11 positions agree with TRBD1. J was trimmed by 7 bases and V by 0 bases; bases with no gene match: 9. CDR3 length: 16 residues. Germline V gene lookup returns CDR1 SGHNT and CDR2 YYREEE (reference sequence). CDR3 region: CASSLGSGTGGREQYF. As DNA, the CDR3 is TGTGCCAGCAGCTTGGGTAGTGGGACAGGGGGACGGGAGCAGTACTTC.

The chain joins TRBV6-5 to TRBJ2-2; 7 bases match TRBD2. This CDR3 has 13 residues. J lost 3 bases, V lost 8 bases, and 3 bases had no gene match. Per the germline V gene, CDR1 is MNHEY and CDR2 is SVGAGI. The CDR3 region has the DNA TGTGCCAGCTCGCGGGAGCACACCGGGGAGCTGTTTTTT. Encoded protein: CASSREHTGELFF.

The chain is built from TRBV5-6 and TRBJ1-1, with a tentative D call TRBD1 (5 bases). Trimming removed 4 bases at V and 0 bases at J, with 13 bases between. This CDR3 region has 15 residues. The germline CDR1 and CDR2 sequences are SGHDT and YYEEEE. The DNA of the CDR3 is TGTGCCAGCAGCCCCCAGACAGTTATGAACACTGAAGCTTTCTTT. Its translation: CASSPQTVMNTEAFF.

The chain links TRBV6-1 to TRBJ1-6; possibly TRBD1 for D (6 bases). V shed 5 bases and J shed 6 bases, with 11 bases lying between them. This CDR3 region has 14 residues. Germline loops: CDR1 MNHNS, CDR2 SASEGT. The CDR3 is CASSPRQANSPLHF. CDR3 nucleotide sequence: TGTGCCAGCAGTCCCCGACAGGCTAATTCACCCCTCCACTTT.

V is TRBV25-1 and J is TRBJ2-5, with 11 bases that match TRBD2. The J segment lost 5 bases and the V segment lost 1 base, leaving 9 bases of the junction unmatched. The length of the CDR3 is 17 residues. The germline V gene encodes CDR1 MGHDK and CDR2 SYGVNS. CDR3 sequence (DNA): TGTGCCAGCAGTGAATTAGGGACTAGCGGCCTAGGGGAGACCCAGTACTTC. It codes for CASSELGTSGLGETQYF.

The J gene is TRBJ2-5, the V gene TRBV5-4, with D possibly being TRBD1 (5 bases). The CDR3 contains 14 residues. V dropped 0 bases and J dropped 3 bases, with 9 bases sitting between them. Per the germline V gene, CDR1 is SGHNT and CDR2 is YYREEE (reference sequence). In nucleotides, the CDR3 is TGTGCCAGCAGCTTGGATCTAGGGGAAGAGACCCAGTACTTC. As protein: CASSLDLGEETQYF. Full variable domain (missing parts from reference TRBV5-4 and TRBJ2-5): ETGVTQSPTHLIKTRGQQVTLRCSSQSGHNTVSWYQQALGQGPQFIFQYYREEENGRGNFPPRFSGLQFPNYSSELNVNALELDDSALYLCASSLDLGEETQYFGPGTRLLVL.

The chain recombines TRBV6-5 with TRBJ2-7, with D possibly matching TRBD1 (5 bases). Between the trimmed V and J ends, which lost 1 base and 3 bases, there was a span of 10 bases. This CDR3 has 14 residues. CDR1 MNHEY and CDR2 SVGAGI come from the germline V gene. CDR3 in amino acids: CASSYYRTFYEQYF. DNA for the CDR3: TGTGCCAGCAGTTACTATCGGACATTCTACGAGCAGTACTTC.

About this clone: This sample includes further DNA sequences coding for the same CDR3. The V call is TRBV2, the J call TRBJ2-1; TRBD2 is a possible D gene (6 bases). Germline V lookup: CDR1 SNHLY, CDR2 FYNNEI. V shed 1 base and J shed 10 bases, with 14 bases lying between them. The CDR3 runs to 14 residues. The CDR3 DNA is TGTGCCAGCAGTGAAGGACTCGCGGGACTCGAGCAGTTCTTC. Translated, it gives CASSEGLAGLEQFF.

The J gene is TRBJ2-1, the V gene TRBV27, with 14 nucleotides matching TRBD2. The CDR3 sequence is 17 residues long. CDR1 and CDR2 from the germline V gene are MNHEY and SMNVEV (reference sequence). J gave up 7 bases and V 5 bases, and 10 bases lay outside the gene matches. CDR3 bases: TGTGCCAGCAGTCTTGTTTCGGGGACTAGCGGGAGAAATGAGCAGTTCTTC. It yields the protein CASSLVSGTSGRNEQFF.

V is TRBV7-2 and J is TRBJ2-3, with 8 positions matching TRBD2. Unmatched junction bases numbered 10, after V lost 5 bases and J lost 3 bases. This CDR3 region has 16 residues. In germline, CDR1 is SGHTA, CDR2 FQGNSA. CDR3 bases: TGTGCCAGCAGCCCTGTAGCGGGACGAAGAACAGATACGCAGTATTTT. This encodes CASSPVAGRRTDTQYF.

The chain employs TRBV7-3 and TRBJ2-7; tentative D call: TRBD1 (6 bases). Germline-derived CDR1 and CDR2 are SGHTA and FQGTGA. V was shortened by 2 bases and J by 5 bases, with 10 bases between the two germline ends. The CDR3 length is 13 residues. The CDR3 reads CASSLGQGNEQYF. CDR3 coding DNA: TGTGCCAGCAGCTTAGGGCAGGGGAACGAGCAGTACTTC.

This chain joins TRBV4-1 and TRBJ2-1; 14 bases map to TRBD2. The CDR3 is made up of 17 amino acids. Germline trimming cut 3 bases from V and 6 bases from J; bases unmatched to any gene: 7. From germline, CDR1 is MGHRA and CDR2 YSYEKL. For the CDR3, the DNA is TGCGCCAGCAGCCACATCCCAGGACTAGCGGGAGGCAATGAGCAGTTCTTC. It encodes CASSHIPGLAGGNEQFF.

The J gene is TRBJ2-5, the V gene TRBV6-5; the D gene is possibly TRBD1 (6 bases). The length of the CDR3 is 15 residues. Trimming took 2 bases from V and 1 from J, leaving 11 bases between them. Germline assignment: CDR1 MNHEY and CDR2 SVGAGI. CDR3 sequence (DNA): TGTGCCAGCAGTTACACAGGGATCAGCCAAGAGACCCAGTACTTC. Amino acids: CASSYTGISQETQYF.

This chain connects TRBV7-2 to TRBJ2-1, with TRBD2 as a possible D gene (6 bases). CDR3 length: 12 residues. Germline V lookup: CDR1 SGHTA, CDR2 FQGNSA. With 5 bases removed from V and 7 bases from J, the gap between germline ends came to 9 bases. The CDR3 nucleotides read TGTGCCAGCAGCCCGACTAGAAATGAGCAGTTCTTC. Residues: CASSPTRNEQFF.

The chain is built from TRBV5-4 and TRBJ1-1, with D possibly matching TRBD1 (6 bases). CDR1 is SGHNT, CDR2 YYREEE, per germline (reference sequence). The CDR3 sequence is 13 residues long. Trimming shortened V by 3 bases and J by 1 base, and 7 bases separated the two germline ends. CDR3 sequence (DNA): TGTGCCAGCAGCTCGACAGGGAACACTGAAGCTTTCTTT. This sequence encodes CASSSTGNTEAFF.

The chain is built from TRBV28 and TRBJ2-3; TRBD2 matches 10 bases. This CDR3 spans 15 amino acids. J gave up 10 bases and V 2 bases, and 9 bases lay outside the gene matches. Germline CDR1 and CDR2: MDHEN and SYDVKM. The CDR3 DNA reads TGTGCCAGCAGTTTAATGGCCAGCGGGAGGGCTGCGCAGTATTTT. It is translated as CASSLMASGRAAQYF.

The J gene is TRBJ1-2, the V gene TRBV27; the D gene is possibly TRBD1 (5 bases). Germline V gene sequence: CDR1 MNHEY, CDR2 SMNVEV (reference sequence). V was clipped by 4 bases and J by 6 bases, with 15 bases between them. The CDR3 has 14 residues. CDR3 nucleotides: TGTGCCAGCAGTTCCCTTTTGGGGGAGGATGGCTACACCTTC. Translating gives CASSSLLGEDGYTF.

The chain combines TRBV25-1 with TRBJ1-2; 12 nucleotides align to TRBD1. This CDR3 has 14 amino acids. CDR1 is MGHDK, CDR2 SYGVNS, per germline. The junction had 7 bases not matched to a gene; V was cut back by 10 bases and J by 4 bases. The CDR3 reads CATSGTGGVYGYTF. CDR3 nucleotides: TGTGCCACTTCCGGGACAGGGGGCGTCTATGGCTACACCTTC.

A single count supports this clone. The J gene is TRBJ1-1, the V gene TRBV29-1; D is ambiguous. The CDR3 spans 11 residues. The V end was cut by 0 bases, the J end by 6 bases, with 5 bases between. Looked up from germline, CDR1 is SQVTM and CDR2 is ANQGSEA. The CDR3 spells CSVEDSPEAFF. CDR3 DNA sequence: TGCAGCGTTGAAGATAGTCCTGAAGCTTTCTTT.

The rearrangement uses TRBV5-6 and TRBJ1-1; 8 positions match TRBD1. The CDR3 length is 17 residues. Unmatched junction bases numbered 9, after V lost 2 bases and J lost 0 bases. Germline V gives CDR1 SGHDT, CDR2 YYEEEE. CDR3 sequence: CASSFKGQAAMNTEAFF. The DNA of the CDR3 is TGTGCCAGCAGCTTTAAGGGACAGGCAGCAATGAACACTGAAGCTTTCTTT.

This clone occurred a few times. The chain carries TRBV29-1 and TRBJ2-5; tentatively, D is TRBD2 (6 bases). The DNA end lines up better with TRBJ2-7; the J call may be wrong. The CDR3 covers 11 residues. Germline V CDR1 and CDR2: SQVTM, ANQGSEA. As DNA, the CDR3 is TGCAGCGTTGGGGAGGTCTACGAGCAGTACTTC. It yields the protein CSVGEVYEQYF.